This TCR beta chain emerged from a study of T cell responses to AZD1222 COVID-19 vaccine. V gave up 0 bases and J gave up 6 bases; unmatched junction bases: 5. The CDR3 has 14 amino acids. CDR1 is SGDLS, CDR2 YYNGEE, per germline. Study outcomes and limitations: Across spike, vaccine-associated CD4 TCRs were found, dominant at 160-218 and 743-854. With two AZD1222 doses given, Spike-specific TCR breadth and depth both rose. A reported finding is that nearly half of spike-specific TCRs target unmutated variant regions.

Produced via immunoSEQ multiplex PCR; TCRdb's table is partial and in-frame only. The sample lists about 120,000 clones, roughly 91% occurring once. With respect to this clone: Its antigen remains unknown.

This sequence originates from an adult who received the AZD1222 COVID-19 vaccine. The sequences come from peripheral blood, collected 28 days after the second AZD1222 dose. The chain carries TRBV9 and TRBJ1-2; 7 bases agree with TRBD1. The chain's CDR3 is CASSVGPQGDGYTF. The CDR3 DNA follows: TGTGCCAGCAGCGTAGGTCCCCAGGGGGATGGCTACACCTTC.